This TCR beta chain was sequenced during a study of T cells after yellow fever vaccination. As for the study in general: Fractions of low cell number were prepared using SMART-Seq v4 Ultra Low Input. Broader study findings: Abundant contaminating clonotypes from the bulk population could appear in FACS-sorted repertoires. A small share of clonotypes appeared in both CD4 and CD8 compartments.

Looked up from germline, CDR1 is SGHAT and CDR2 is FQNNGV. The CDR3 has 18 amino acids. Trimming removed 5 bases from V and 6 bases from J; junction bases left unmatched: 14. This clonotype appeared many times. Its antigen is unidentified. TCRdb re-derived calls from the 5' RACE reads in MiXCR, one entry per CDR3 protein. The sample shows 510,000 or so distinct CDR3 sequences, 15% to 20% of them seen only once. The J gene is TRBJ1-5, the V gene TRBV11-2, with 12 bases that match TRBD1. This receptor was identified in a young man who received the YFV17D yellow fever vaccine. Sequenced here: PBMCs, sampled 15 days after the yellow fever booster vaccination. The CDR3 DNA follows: TGTGCCAGCAGCCAGGCCGGGACAGGGGGCTACGGGGCTCAGCCCCAGCATTTT. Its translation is CASSQAGTGGYGAQPQHF. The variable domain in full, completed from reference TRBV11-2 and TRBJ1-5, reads EAGVAQSPRYKIIEKRQSVAFWCNPISGHATLYWYQQILGQGPKLLIQFQNNGVVDDSQLPKDRFSAERLKGVDSTLKIQPAKLEDSAVYLCASSQAGTGGYGAQPQHFGDGTRLSIL.